Below, 32 T cell receptor beta chains from the same sample are listed, as sequenced in a study of regulatory T cells in long-lasting Graves disease. To make TCR beta libraries, researchers used iRepertoire HTBI primers and Arm-PCR of CDR3 regions. TCRdb reprocessed the multiplex PCR reads with MiXCR, giving one entry per CDR3 protein. The profile shows around 420,000 distinct CDR3 sequences, 15% of them singletons. Indicated time point: newly diagnosed GD, antithyroid drugs for less than 3 months. PBMC-extracted RNA yielded the TCR library. The data were also submitted as part of a second study, on T cells in Graves' hyperthyroidism and ophthalmopathy.

Sequenced here: peripheral blood mononuclear cells (PBMCs), sampled at new diagnosis, from a patient treated with antithyroid drugs. These receptors were collected from a woman aged 40 to 49 with Graves disease.

This clonotype was counted only a few times. The genes are TRBV6-1 and TRBJ2-7; no reliable D call. The CDR3 consists of 14 residues. CDR1 and CDR2 from the germline V gene are MNHNS and SASEGT. Trimming took 6 bases from V and 2 from J, leaving 14 bases between them. The CDR3 bases are TGTGCCAGCAGCCTCAGAGTCCCAACCTACGAGCAGTACTTC. Protein: CASSLRVPTYEQYF.

The chain carries TRBV4-1 and TRBJ2-1, with D unresolved. CDR1 is MGHRA and CDR2 is YSYEKL in the germline V gene. Trimming took off 2 bases at V and 3 bases at J, with 11 bases between the two ends. The CDR3 is 15 residues long. The chain's CDR3 is CASSQLGLSYNEQFF. The CDR3, as DNA: TGCGCCAGCAGCCAACTAGGCTTAAGCTACAATGAGCAGTTCTTC.

The chain uses TRBV12-5 and TRBJ2-1, with a tentative D call TRBD2 (6 bases). The CDR3 is 15 amino acids. The ends were cut back, 4 bases at V and 3 bases at J, with 13 bases in the middle. The germline CDR1 and CDR2 sequences are LGHNT and FRNRAP. In nucleotides, the CDR3 is TGTGCTAGTGGTTATGGGGACTTCTACTACAATGAGCAGTTCTTC. This codes for CASGYGDFYYNEQFF.

This clonotype showed up many times. The chain recombines TRBV2 with TRBJ2-1; unclear D gene. CDR1 is SNHLY and CDR2 is FYNNEI in the germline V gene. The CDR3 is 14 amino acids. The ends were cut back, 6 bases at V and 4 bases at J, with 13 bases in the middle. CDR3 coding DNA: TGTGCCAGCAGCGTAGACTCTGGGTACAATGAGCAGTTCTTC. This encodes CASSVDSGYNEQFF.

In this sample, this clonotype turned up a few times. Being one base from a much bigger clone, this may be a read error. The chain combines TRBV3-1 with TRBJ2-2; tentatively, D is TRBD2 (6 bases). The germline V and J ends were trimmed by 7 bases and 1 base, with 10 bases remaining between them. CDR1 LGHDT and CDR2 YNNKEL come from the germline V gene (reference sequence). The CDR3 is made up of 14 amino acids. Here the CDR3 reads CASKVGGNTGELFF. In DNA, the CDR3 is TGTGCCAGCAAGGTGGGAGGGAACACCGGGGAGCTGTTTTTT.

This clonotype has ten or more counts. J is TRBJ2-1 and V is TRBV19; D uncertain. The CDR3 has 15 residues. The V end was cut by 5 bases, the J end by 8 bases, with 19 bases between. From germline, CDR1 is LNHDA and CDR2 SQIVND (reference sequence). Here the CDR3 reads CASSSMARTGDEQFF. The CDR3 DNA follows: TGTGCCAGTAGTTCCATGGCTAGGACGGGCGATGAGCAGTTCTTC.

This clonotype has a handful of counts. The V and J genes are TRBV3-1 and TRBJ2-2; D gene uncertain. The CDR3 extends over 15 amino acids. Germline V CDR1 and CDR2: LGHDT, YNNKEL (reference sequence). V was cut by 4 bases and J by 7 bases, with 16 bases left in between. CDR3 nucleotide sequence: TGTGCCAGCAGCCCAGAGAACGGAGCAGTCGGGGAGCTGTTTTTT. It is translated as CASSPENGAVGELFF.

In this sample, this clonotype turned up many times. J is TRBJ1-5 and V is TRBV12-3 or TRBV12-4, with D possibly TRBD1 on 5 matching bases. The CDR3 has 13 residues. V was shortened by 8 bases and J by 4 bases, with 12 bases between the two germline ends. The CDR3: CASWDGANQPQHF. Written as DNA, the CDR3 is TGTGCCAGCTGGGACGGGGCGAATCAGCCCCAGCATTTT.

The CDR3 DNA is TGTGCCAGCTCACCAAGAGGACAGGGGGCTTCGAGCAATCAGCCCCAGCATTTT. Translated: CASSPRGQGASSNQPQHF. The genes are TRBV18 and TRBJ1-5; 11 bases align to TRBD1. The germline V gene encodes CDR1 KGHSH and CDR2 LQKENI. The CDR3 has 18 amino acids. V lost 2 bases to trimming and J lost 1 base; unmatched junction nucleotides: 7.

The rearrangement joins TRBV5-5 to TRBJ2-5, with 7 bases that match TRBD2. Trimming at V came to 5 bases and at J to 2 bases, leaving 12 bases not matched to a gene. Per the germline V gene, CDR1 is SGHKS and CDR2 is YYEKEE (reference sequence). This CDR3 has 16 amino acids. CDR3 sequence (DNA): TGTGCCAGCAGTCCCGGGGGAGGGGTCGCACAAGAGACCCAGTACTTC. Amino acid sequence: CASSPGGGVAQETQYF.

This clonotype was seen many times. V is TRBV3-1 and J is TRBJ2-1; D remains ambiguous. This CDR3 has 13 residues. From germline, CDR1 is LGHDT and CDR2 YNNKEL (reference sequence). Trimming removed 1 base from V and 6 bases from J, with 7 bases in between. The CDR3 DNA reads as TGTGCCAGCAGCCAAGGACCCCCCAATGAGCAGTTCTTC. Encoded protein: CASSQGPPNEQFF.

This clonotype was seen a few times. This chain connects TRBV4-2 to TRBJ2-7, with 7 positions matching TRBD1. Germline CDR1 and CDR2: LGHNA and YNFKEQ. The CDR3 is 14 amino acids. The V and J ends lost 2 bases and 3 bases, in that order; junction bases with no gene match: 4. CDR3 in DNA: TGTGCCAGCAGCCAACGGGGACAGTTCTACGAGCAGTACTTC. It yields the protein CASSQRGQFYEQYF.

Details on this clonotype: A read error is possible here, since a much larger clone lies one base away. This chain joins TRBV27 and TRBJ2-3; D gene uncertain. The CDR3 extends over 13 amino acids. Germline lookup yields CDR1 MNHEY and CDR2 SMNVEV (reference sequence). The V end was cut by 5 bases, the J end by 7 bases, with 13 bases between. The CDR3 bases are TGTGCCAGCAGTCCTCGGGCGGTTCATACGCAGTATTTT. This codes for CASSPRAVHTQYF.

There are a few counts of this clonotype. This chain connects TRBV13 to TRBJ2-3; possibly TRBD2 for D (6 bases). The CDR3 has 16 residues. Germline CDR1 and CDR2: PRHDT and FYEKMQ (reference sequence). Trimming took 1 base from V and 3 from J, leaving 14 bases between them. CDR3: CASSLEGGDGTDTQYF. Written as DNA, the CDR3 is TGTGCCAGCAGCTTAGAAGGAGGGGACGGGACAGATACGCAGTATTTT.

A word on this clonotype: Since a much larger clone is just one base distant, this may be a read error. The V and J genes are TRBV11-2 and TRBJ2-1; 7 nucleotides line up with TRBD2. This CDR3 contains 16 residues. The germline gives CDR1 SGHAT, CDR2 FQNNGV. J lost 3 bases, V lost 5 bases, and 10 bases had no gene match. Here the CDR3 reads CASSPCIAGDYNEQFF. In DNA form, the CDR3 reads TGTGCCAGCAGCCCCTGCATCGCGGGGGACTACAATGAGCAGTTCTTC.

This clonotype was counted at least ten times. The chain is built from TRBV28 and TRBJ2-7; possibly TRBD2 for D (7 bases). V was shortened by 5 bases and J by 7 bases, with 18 bases between the two germline ends. Germline assignment: CDR1 MDHEN and CDR2 SYDVKM. The CDR3 length is 14 residues. The CDR3 DNA follows: TGTGCCAGCAGTCCAGCGGGGACAACGGGTGAGCAGTACTTC. This sequence encodes CASSPAGTTGEQYF.

This clonotype was counted at least ten times. The rearrangement uses TRBV7-2 and TRBJ1-2; D ambiguous. V lost 5 bases, J lost 4 bases, and 11 bases lay in between. CDR1 SGHTA and CDR2 FQGNSA come from the germline V gene. The CDR3 length is 13 residues. This CDR3 is CASSQVDGYGYTF. Here the CDR3 DNA reads TGTGCCAGCAGCCAAGTAGACGGCTATGGCTACACCTTC.

Comment on this clonotype: A read error may be the cause here, since a much bigger clone is one base away. The gene calls are TRBV3-1 and TRBJ1-1; weak D call: TRBD1 (6 bases). The germline V gene has CDR1 LGHDT and CDR2 YNNKEL (reference sequence). V was trimmed by 1 base and J by 10 bases, leaving 10 bases between them. The CDR3 is 12 residues long. The chain's CDR3 is CASSQAARGAFF. As DNA, the CDR3 is TGTGCCAGCAGCCAAGCCGCCAGGGGAGCTTTCTTT.

This clonotype has at least ten counts. The chain recombines TRBV10-2 with TRBJ2-7; TRBD1 might be the D (6 bases). CDR3 length equals 13 residues. Per the germline V gene, CDR1 is WSHSY and CDR2 is SAAADI. The V and J ends lost 5 bases and 6 bases respectively, with 14 bases between them. The CDR3 sequence: CASSPDRTREQYF. Here the CDR3 DNA reads TGCGCCAGCAGTCCCGACAGGACTCGCGAGCAGTACTTC.

There are many counts of this clonotype. The genes are TRBV27 and TRBJ1-4; 9 bases line up with TRBD1. This CDR3 comprises 14 residues. V lost 9 bases, J lost 6 bases, and 8 bases stayed unmatched. The germline CDR1 and CDR2 sequences are MNHEY and SMNVEV (reference sequence). The CDR3, as DNA: TGTGCCAGTAGGACGACAGGGGGATATGAAAAACTGTTTTTT. Amino acid sequence: CASRTTGGYEKLFF.

This clonotype came up a few times. The genes are TRBV14 and TRBJ1-4; D is unresolved. The V and J ends lost 4 bases and 11 bases respectively, with 5 bases between them. The germline V gene encodes CDR1 SGHDN and CDR2 FVKESK. The CDR3 length is 10 residues. The CDR3 nucleotides read TGTGCCAGCAGCCCGAGTAAACTGTTTTTT. Translating it yields CASSPSKLFF. Filled out from reference TRBV14 and TRBJ1-4, the complete variable domain reads EAGVTQFPSHSVIEKGQTVTLRCDPISGHDNLYWYRRVMGKEIKFLLHFVKESKQDESGMPNNRFLAERTGGTYSTLKVQPAELEDSGVYFCASSPSKLFFGSGTQLSVL.

This clonotype has a count of ten or more. The rearrangement links TRBV9 to TRBJ1-1; perhaps TRBD1 as D (6 bases). With 0 bases removed from V and 3 bases from J, the gap between germline ends came to 18 bases. Germline V gene lookup returns CDR1 SGDLS and CDR2 YYNGEE. CDR3 length equals 17 residues. The CDR3 coding sequence is TGTGCCAGCAGCGTAGCCCAAGGTTTTAGGGGGGACACTGAAGCTTTCTTT. Translating it yields CASSVAQGFRGDTEAFF.

In this sample, this clonotype turned up a few times. The chain joins TRBV7-8 to TRBJ2-2; D might be TRBD2 (6 bases). With 4 bases removed from V and 4 bases from J, the gap between germline ends came to 16 bases. The CDR3 extends over 16 amino acids. CDR1 and CDR2 from the germline V gene are SGHVS and FQNEAQ. CDR3 residues: CASSSTYSGSTGELFF. CDR3 bases: TGTGCCAGCAGCTCCACATATAGCGGATCCACCGGGGAGCTGTTTTTT. Based on the CDR3 plus reference TRBV7-8 and TRBJ2-2, the full variable domain is GAGVSQSPRYKVAKRGQDVALRCDPISGHVSLFWYQQALGQGPEFLTYFQNEAQLDKSGLPSDRFFAERPEGSVSTLKIQRTQQEDSAVYLCASSSTYSGSTGELFFGEGSRLTVL.

The rearrangement links TRBV10-3 to TRBJ2-6, with TRBD1 as a possible D gene (6 bases). The germline gives CDR1 ENHRY, CDR2 SYGVKD. CDR3 length: 17 amino acids. V was shortened by 1 base and J by 4 bases, with 14 bases between the two germline ends. The CDR3 nucleotides read TGTGCCATCAGTGAGTTCCTACAGGGACGCGGGGCCAACGTCCTGACTTTC. Translating gives CAISEFLQGRGANVLTF.

The gene calls are TRBV15 and TRBJ2-3; D is unresolved. CDR1 and CDR2 (germline): LNHNV, YYDKDF (reference sequence). With 0 bases removed from V and 1 base from J, the gap between germline ends came to 8 bases. The CDR3 extends over 15 amino acids. The CDR3 coding sequence is TGTGCCACCAGCAGAGAGCCACGGCGCACAGATACGCAGTATTTT. It specifies CATSREPRRTDTQYF.

There are a few counts of this clonotype. The chain uses TRBV6-1 and TRBJ1-1; TRBD1 agrees at 8 bases. The CDR3 has 15 residues. Germline CDR1 reads MNHNS; CDR2 reads SASEGT. The CDR3 DNA sequence: TGTGCTCCATTAAGGGTCGGGACAGGACCCCTCCCGAGGTTCTTT. This codes for CAPLRVGTGPLPRFF.

The sample holds many counts of this clonotype. The rearrangement joins TRBV6-1 to TRBJ2-7; 11 bases are a match to TRBD2. V trimming: 5 bases; J trimming: 0 bases; junction bases outside the gene matches: 6. CDR1 and CDR2 (germline): MNHNS, SASEGT. This CDR3 contains 16 residues. Here the CDR3 reads CASSNGLAGASYEQYF. The CDR3, as DNA: TGTGCCAGCAGTAATGGACTAGCGGGCGCCTCCTACGAGCAGTACTTC.

CDR3 sequence: CASSLVPLSHRGQGRDEKLFF. The CDR3 DNA is TGTGCCAGCAGCTTAGTACCCCTTTCCCACAGGGGGCAGGGACGGGATGAAAAACTGTTTTTT. V is TRBV7-2 and J is TRBJ1-4; 9 positions agree with TRBD1. Germline lookup yields CDR1 SGHTA and CDR2 FQGNSA. V trimming: 1 base; J trimming: 6 bases; junction bases outside the gene matches: 21. The CDR3 is 21 amino acids.

This clonotype was recorded at least ten times. The chain has TRBV20-1 and TRBJ1-6; TRBD1 aligns across 8 bases. J gave up 2 bases and V 6 bases, and 6 bases lay outside the gene matches. The CDR3 consists of 15 residues. The germline CDR1 and CDR2 sequences are DFQATT and SNEGSKA (reference sequence). The CDR3 loop reads CSAYRGLPYNSPLHF. The DNA of the CDR3 is TGCAGTGCGTACAGGGGGTTGCCCTATAATTCACCCCTCCACTTT.

This clonotype was recorded a few times. The chain is built from TRBV20-1 and TRBJ1-5; 9 nucleotides agree with TRBD1. V gave up 1 base and J gave up 9 bases; unmatched junction bases: 10. The germline gives CDR1 DFQATT, CDR2 SNEGSKA (reference sequence). There are 15 residues in the CDR3. The chain's CDR3 is CSARAPGQGIGPQHF. CDR3 DNA sequence: TGCAGTGCTAGAGCTCCCGGACAGGGGATCGGGCCCCAGCATTTT.

This clonotype was detected a few times. The CDR3 nucleotides are TGCAGCGTTTGGGACTACGAGCAGTACTTC. Amino acid sequence: CSVWDYEQYF. This sequence joins TRBV29-1 and TRBJ2-7; D call uncertain. The germline V gene encodes CDR1 SQVTM and CDR2 ANQGSEA. This CDR3 comprises 10 residues. V lost 5 bases to trimming and J lost 3 bases, with 5 bases between them.

This clonotype came up a few times. V usage is TRBV27 and J usage is TRBJ2-7; TRBD2 might be the D (5 bases). CDR1 is MNHEY, CDR2 SMNVEV, per germline (reference sequence). The V end was cut by 2 bases, the J end by 6 bases, with 11 bases between. The CDR3 totals 13 residues. The CDR3 loop reads CASSLGRVSEQYF. The CDR3 DNA follows: TGTGCCAGCAGTTTAGGGCGGGTGAGCGAGCAGTACTTC.